This T cell receptor beta chain comes out of a study of cytomegalovirus exposure and HLA in healthy donors. Study details: The 120 or so validation repertoires, a later analysis reported, used the same platform as the roughly 710 first-cohort repertoires.

The study's findings and limits: The classifier was said to identify cytomegalovirus status with high specificity and sensitivity.

Details on this clone: Its antigen is unknown.

The germline gives CDR1 KGHSH, CDR2 LQKENI. The length of the CDR3 is 14 residues. The junction had 4 bases not matched to a gene; V was cut back by 3 bases and J by 2 bases. TCRdb keeps only in-frame clones here, not all; method: immunoSEQ multiplex PCR. The data hold fewer than 65,000 clones, with 89% observed a single time. Sequenced sample: PBMCs. This chain links TRBV18 with TRBJ2-7, with TRBD1 matching 7 bases. The receptor was derived from a woman between 18 and 30 years old in good health and CMV-seronegative. The CDR3, as DNA: TGTGCCAGCTCACCCAGGGACAGACCCTACGAGCAGTACTTC. Protein product: CASSPRDRPYEQYF.